This T cell receptor (beta chain) was retrieved from a study of cytomegalovirus exposure and HLA in healthy donors. Study-wide points: Specific recognition of CMV antigens was confirmed in vitro for a few chains (all CMV-associated). Some TCR beta chains (164 of them) were listed as cytomegalovirus-associated.

Though probably carrying unrecorded immune exposures, donors were nominally healthy at sampling. This clone was counted once. Its antigen remains unknown. Vbeta (60) and Jbeta (13) primers were used in the PCR. Some clones are missing from TCRdb's copy, which holds only in-frame ones; the method was immunoSEQ multiplex PCR. The sample yields some 120,000 clones, 75% to 85% seen once. J lost 5 bases, V lost 4 bases, and 12 bases had no gene match. Germline V gives CDR1 SGHRS, CDR2 YFSETQ. The CDR3 runs 16 residues. The sample was PBMCs. The rearrangement joins TRBV5-1 to TRBJ2-5, with 9 bases aligning to TRBD1. The sequence was obtained from a man aged 35 to 55 in good health and CMV-seronegative. The CDR3 loop reads CASSTAPTGGGETQYF. The DNA of the CDR3 is TGCGCCAGCAGCACCGCCCCGACAGGGGGTGGGGAGACCCAGTACTTC.